This T cell receptor (beta chain) originates from a study of cytomegalovirus exposure and HLA in healthy donors. About the research overall: In a later analysis, the 120 or so validation repertoires were reported to have used the same platform as the 550 to 850 first-cohort repertoires.

In regard to this clone: Antigen: not known.

Study findings and constraints: CMV antigen specificity of a few CMV-associated chains was confirmed in vitro. Cytomegalovirus-associated TCR beta chains were listed, numbering approximately 150.

The repertoire was sequenced with immunoSEQ multiplex PCR; TCRdb's copy has only in-frame clones and lacks some. This table has roughly 240,000 clones, roughly 89% appearing once. V trimming: 6 bases; J trimming: 1 base; junction bases outside the gene matches: 7. Per the germline V gene, CDR1 is SGHTA and CDR2 is FQGNSA. This CDR3 contains 18 residues. The chain is built from TRBV7-2 and TRBJ2-3, with 16 bases matching TRBD2. Material for sequencing was PBMCs. This TCR was sampled from a man aged 18-30 years in good health and CMV-seronegative. In DNA form, the CDR3 reads TGTGCCAGCAGTTATCCGGGACTAGCGGGAGGGGGCACAGATACGCAGTATTTT. Its protein is CASSYPGLAGGGTDTQYF. Full variable domain (remainder filled in from reference TRBV7-2 and TRBJ2-3): GAGVSQSPSNKVTEKGKDVELRCDPISGHTALYWYRQSLGQGLEFLIYFQGNSAPDKSGLPSDRFSAERTGGSVSTLTIQRTQQEDSAVYLCASSYPGLAGGGTDTQYFGPGTRLTVL.